The subject of this entry is one TCR beta chain. In its sample, this clonotype was seen a few times. Its antigen is still unknown. No base qualities exist here, and no much larger clone lies one base off it. This specimen belongs to a study of human T cells and chemical hapten exposure (dated by TCRdb to the early 2020s). As for the study more broadly: The libraries were sequenced as a pool, and the TCR yield per sample differed mostly because of small variations in library volumes within the pool. In alopecia patients, the study followed how the peripheral blood TCR repertoire changed in vivo over primary and secondary sensitization to diphenylcyclopropenone (DPC), a hapten.

During library preparation, unique molecular identifiers were attached to individual cDNA molecules so that TCRs could be counted quantitatively and reproducibly. For every blood RNA sample, sequencing covered both the TCR alpha and TCR beta chains. The study's processing was this. A median of roughly 99,000 TCRs per sample was observed, with a range of 23,224 to 690,600. The Decombinator software suite was used to annotate V, J and CDR3 in the TCR reads. Every sample was subsampled to the same number of TCRs (28,000) for the PS versus PT1 abundance plots. TCRs were defined as expanded if absent before sensitization and observed at least eight times at the 2-week time point. TCRdb took the public reads, trimmed them with fastp at Q25, ran MiXCR for clone calling and kept in-frame beta chains. For every CDR3 protein sequence, its rows merge into one entry that carries the most common genes and DNA. For this entry, the V and J calls and clone size follow TCRdb and not the study's own pipeline. Present in this sample are around 120,000 distinct CDR3 sequences, over 7% of which were seen just once. The top ten constitute 1.2% to 1.5% of the sample.

General findings and caveats noted by the study authors: After repeated subsampling, changes were observed in the strength of the expansion versus patch-test correlation and in the threshold at which the correlation became significant. The number of TCRs above 1 in 1000 frequency did not change with DPC sensitization; there was no evidence of global repertoire structure alterations.

Total RNA was isolated from unfractionated whole blood collected in Tempus Blood RNA tubes. Four to six healthy volunteers were used as TCR sequencing controls and were bled at day 0, 2 weeks and 6 weeks. The clonotype originates from a human donor in good health. Some clones in this sample may be carry-over from other donors' samples. Donor details come from another sample of the same person, matched by shared clones. Sequencing input: whole blood.

The CDR3 corresponds to CASSHGLAGISDTQYF. The nucleotides are TGTGCCAGCAGTCATGGACTAGCGGGAATATCAGATACGCAGTATTTT. The chain uses TRBV12-3 or TRBV12-4 and TRBJ2-3; 12 of the junction bases match TRBD2. From its cysteine to its phenylalanine, the CDR3 spans 16 amino acids. Solely the CDR3 DNA is kept, with 48 bases framed from the first base. Germline trimming: 5 bases from V, 4 bases from J; junction bases outside gene matches: 7.